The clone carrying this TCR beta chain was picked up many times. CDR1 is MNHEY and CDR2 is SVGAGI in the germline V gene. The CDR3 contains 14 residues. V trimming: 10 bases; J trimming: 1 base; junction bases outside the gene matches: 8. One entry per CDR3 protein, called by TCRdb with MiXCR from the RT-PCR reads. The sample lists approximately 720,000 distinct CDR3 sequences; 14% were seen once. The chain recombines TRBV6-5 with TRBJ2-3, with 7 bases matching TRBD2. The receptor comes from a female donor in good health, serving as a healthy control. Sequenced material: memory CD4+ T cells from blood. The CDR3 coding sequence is TGTGCCACCCGGCGGGAGAGGGGCACAGATACGCAGTATTTT. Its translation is CATRRERGTDTQYF.